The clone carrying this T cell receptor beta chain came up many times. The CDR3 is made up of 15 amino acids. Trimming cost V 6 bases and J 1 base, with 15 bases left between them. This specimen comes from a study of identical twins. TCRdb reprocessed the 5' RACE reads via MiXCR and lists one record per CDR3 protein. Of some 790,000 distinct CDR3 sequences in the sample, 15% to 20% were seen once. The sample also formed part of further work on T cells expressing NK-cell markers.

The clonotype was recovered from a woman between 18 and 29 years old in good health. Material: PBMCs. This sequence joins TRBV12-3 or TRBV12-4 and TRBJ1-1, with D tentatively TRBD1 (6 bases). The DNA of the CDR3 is TGTGCCAGCAGCCACGATACAGGGTCGAACACTGAAGCTTTCTTT. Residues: CASSHDTGSNTEAFF.